This TCR beta chain was documented in a study of T-cell memory formation after mild COVID-19. Overall study results and limits: CD4/CD8 balance characterized clones contracting day 15 to 85, and CD4+ skew characterized later expanders.

The germline V gene encodes CDR1 SGHKS and CDR2 YYEKEE (reference sequence). This CDR3 region has 12 residues. The V end lost 4 bases, the J end lost 3 bases, and 8 bases lay between the germline ends. Constant-segment-primed 5'RACE gave TCR alpha and TCR beta cDNA libraries with sample barcodes and UMIs. MiXCR, applied by TCRdb to the 5' RACE reads, yields one record per CDR3 protein. This sample has 300,000 to 400,000 distinct CDR3 sequences, with under 25% found just once. As to this clonotype: Its antigen is as yet unknown. No conserved phenylalanine or tryptophan ends this CDR3, so it is likely a read error.

Sequences were obtained from PBMCs or a T cell subset sorted from them (not recorded which). The rearrangement links TRBV5-5 to TRBJ2-7, with TRBD2 as a possible D gene (5 bases). This TCR was sampled from an adult woman who had mild COVID-19 (a few samples of this study predate the infection). Cell type and time point are not known. The CDR3 spells CASSRDDYEQYL. The CDR3 DNA reads TGTGCCAGCAGCCGGGATGACTACGAGCAGTACTTA.